This TCR beta chain comes out of a study of radiotherapy plus CTLA-4 blockade in lung cancer. Unmatched junction bases numbered 4, after V lost 5 bases and J lost 1 base. This CDR3 region has 15 residues. CDR1 SGHRS and CDR2 YFSETQ come from the germline V gene. TCRdb's table, derived via immunoSEQ multiplex PCR, lists solely in-frame clones and lacks some. The sample lists 80,000 or so clones, about 78% occurring once. The input for sequencing was peripheral blood, taken from a patient treated with radiotherapy plus ipilimumab. The source is a human donor with non-small cell lung cancer who had a partial response to radiotherapy plus ipilimumab. Some clones in this sample may be carry-over from other donors' samples. The chain joins TRBV5-1 to TRBJ1-1; TRBD1 matches at 11 bases. CDR3 sequence (DNA): TGCGCCAGCAGGCGAGGGACAGGGGGGAACACTGAAGCTTTCTTT. Amino acid sequence: CASRRGTGGNTEAFF. Together with reference TRBV5-1 and TRBJ1-1, the CDR3 gives the full variable domain: KAGVTQTPRYLIKTRGQQVTLSCSPISGHRSVSWYQQTPGQGLQFLFEYFSETQRNKGNFPGRFSGRQFSNSRSEMNVSTLELGDSALYLCASRRGTGGNTEAFFGQGTRLTVV.